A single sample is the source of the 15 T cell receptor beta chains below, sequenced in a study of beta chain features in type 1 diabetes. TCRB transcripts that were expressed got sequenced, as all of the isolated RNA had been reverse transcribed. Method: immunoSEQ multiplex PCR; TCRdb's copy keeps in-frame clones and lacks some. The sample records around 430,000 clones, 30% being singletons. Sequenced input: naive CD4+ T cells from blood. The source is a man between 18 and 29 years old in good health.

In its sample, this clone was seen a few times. CDR3 nucleotides: TGTGCCATCTCACAGCTCGGGGAAGAGACCCAGTACTTC. It codes for CAISQLGEETQYF. The V gene is TRBV10-3, the J gene TRBJ2-5; TRBD2 is a possible D gene (5 bases). CDR3 length equals 13 residues. Trimming removed 8 bases at V and 3 bases at J, with 13 bases between. The germline V gene has CDR1 ENHRY and CDR2 SYGVKD.

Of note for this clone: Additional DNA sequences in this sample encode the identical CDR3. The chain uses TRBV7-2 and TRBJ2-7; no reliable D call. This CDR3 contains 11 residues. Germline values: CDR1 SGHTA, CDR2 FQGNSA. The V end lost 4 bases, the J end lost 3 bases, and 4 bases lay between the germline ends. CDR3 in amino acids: CASSYYYEQYF. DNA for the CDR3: TGTGCCAGCAGCTATTACTACGAGCAGTACTTC.

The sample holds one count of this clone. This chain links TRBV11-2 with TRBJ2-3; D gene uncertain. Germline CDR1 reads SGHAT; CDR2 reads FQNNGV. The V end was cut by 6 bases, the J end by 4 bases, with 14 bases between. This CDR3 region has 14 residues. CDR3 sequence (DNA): TGTGCCAGCAGTTACTTCCCCGAAGCAGATACGCAGTATTTT. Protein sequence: CASSYFPEADTQYF.

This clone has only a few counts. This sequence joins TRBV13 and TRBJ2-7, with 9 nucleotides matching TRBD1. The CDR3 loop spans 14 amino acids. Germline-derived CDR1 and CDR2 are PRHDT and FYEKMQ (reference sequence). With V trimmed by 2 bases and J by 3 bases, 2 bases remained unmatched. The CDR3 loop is CASSLRDRDYEQYF. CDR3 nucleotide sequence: TGTGCCAGCAGCTTAAGGGACAGGGACTACGAGCAGTACTTC.

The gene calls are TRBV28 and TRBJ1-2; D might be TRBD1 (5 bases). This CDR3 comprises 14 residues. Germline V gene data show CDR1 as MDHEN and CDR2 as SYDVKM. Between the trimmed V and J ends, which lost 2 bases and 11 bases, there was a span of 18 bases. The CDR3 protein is CASSLPGTTRGYTF. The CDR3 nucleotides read TGTGCCAGCAGTTTACCCGGGACTACTAGAGGATACACCTTC.

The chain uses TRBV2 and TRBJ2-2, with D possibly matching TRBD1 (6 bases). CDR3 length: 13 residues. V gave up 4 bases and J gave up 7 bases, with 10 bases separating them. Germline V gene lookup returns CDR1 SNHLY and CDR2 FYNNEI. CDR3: CASSAWTDGELFF. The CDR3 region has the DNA TGTGCCAGCAGTGCTTGGACAGACGGGGAGCTGTTTTTT.

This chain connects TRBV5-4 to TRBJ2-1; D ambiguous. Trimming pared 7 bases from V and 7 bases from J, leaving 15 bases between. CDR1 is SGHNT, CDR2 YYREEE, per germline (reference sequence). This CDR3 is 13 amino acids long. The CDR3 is CASRRWAVNEQFF. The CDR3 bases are TGTGCCAGCCGACGGTGGGCGGTTAATGAGCAGTTCTTC. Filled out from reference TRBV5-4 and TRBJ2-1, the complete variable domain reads ETGVTQSPTHLIKTRGQQVTLRCSSQSGHNTVSWYQQALGQGPQFIFQYYREEENGRGNFPPRFSGLQFPNYSSELNVNALELDDSALYLCASRRWAVNEQFFGPGTRLTVL.

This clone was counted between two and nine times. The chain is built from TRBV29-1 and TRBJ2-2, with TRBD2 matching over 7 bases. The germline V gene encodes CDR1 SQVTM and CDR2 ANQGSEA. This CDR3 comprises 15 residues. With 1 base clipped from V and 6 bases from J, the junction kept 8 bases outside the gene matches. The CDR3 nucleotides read TGCAGCGTTGAAGTACGACGGGAGGTGGCCGGGGAGCTGTTTTTT. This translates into CSVEVRREVAGELFF.

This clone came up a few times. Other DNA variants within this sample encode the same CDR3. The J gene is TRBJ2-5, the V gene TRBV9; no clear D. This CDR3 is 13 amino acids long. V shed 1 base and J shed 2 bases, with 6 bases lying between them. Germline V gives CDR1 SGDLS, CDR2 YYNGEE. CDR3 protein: CASSVSDQETQYF. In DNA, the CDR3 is TGTGCCAGCAGCGTAAGCGATCAAGAGACCCAGTACTTC.

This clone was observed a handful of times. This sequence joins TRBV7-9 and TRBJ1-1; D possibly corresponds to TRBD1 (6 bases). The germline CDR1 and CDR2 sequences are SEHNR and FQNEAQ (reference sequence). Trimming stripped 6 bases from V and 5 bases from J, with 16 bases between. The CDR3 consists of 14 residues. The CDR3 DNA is TGTGCCAGCAGAAGAGGGGGAGAGGGGACTGAAGCTTTCTTT. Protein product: CASRRGGEGTEAFF.

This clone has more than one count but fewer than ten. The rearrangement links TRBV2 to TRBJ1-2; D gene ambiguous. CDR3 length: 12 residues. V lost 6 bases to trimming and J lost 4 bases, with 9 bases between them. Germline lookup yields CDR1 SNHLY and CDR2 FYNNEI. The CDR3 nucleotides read TGTGCCAGCAGGAGCCAGGCCTATGGCTACACCTTC. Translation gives CASRSQAYGYTF.

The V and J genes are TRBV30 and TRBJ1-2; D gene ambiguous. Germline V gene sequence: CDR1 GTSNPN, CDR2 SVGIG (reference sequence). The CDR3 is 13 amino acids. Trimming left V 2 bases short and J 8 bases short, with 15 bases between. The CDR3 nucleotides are TGTGCCTGGAGTAGGAGCAAGGGTAACGGCTACACCTTC. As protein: CAWSRSKGNGYTF.

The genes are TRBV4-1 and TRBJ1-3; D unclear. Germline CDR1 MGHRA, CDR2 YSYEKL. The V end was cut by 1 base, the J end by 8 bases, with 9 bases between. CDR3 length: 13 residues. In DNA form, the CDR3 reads TGCGCCAGCAGCCAAGTAGGTCGGGACACCATATATTTT. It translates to CASSQVGRDTIYF.

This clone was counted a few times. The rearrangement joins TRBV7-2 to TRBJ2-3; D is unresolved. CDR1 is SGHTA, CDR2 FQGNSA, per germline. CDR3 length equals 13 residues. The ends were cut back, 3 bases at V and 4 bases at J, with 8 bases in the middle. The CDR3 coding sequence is TGTGCCAGCAGCTTTTACCCAGCAGATACGCAGTATTTT. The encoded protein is CASSFYPADTQYF. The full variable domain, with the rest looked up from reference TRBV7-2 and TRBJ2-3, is GAGVSQSPSNKVTEKGKDVELRCDPISGHTALYWYRQSLGQGLEFLIYFQGNSAPDKSGLPSDRFSAERTGGSVSTLTIQRTQQEDSAVYLCASSFYPADTQYFGPGTRLTVL.

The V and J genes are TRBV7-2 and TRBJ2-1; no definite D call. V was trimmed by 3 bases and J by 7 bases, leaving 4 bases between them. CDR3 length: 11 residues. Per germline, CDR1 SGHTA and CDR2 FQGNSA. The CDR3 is CASSFINEQFF. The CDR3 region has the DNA TGTGCCAGCAGCTTTATTAATGAGCAGTTCTTC.